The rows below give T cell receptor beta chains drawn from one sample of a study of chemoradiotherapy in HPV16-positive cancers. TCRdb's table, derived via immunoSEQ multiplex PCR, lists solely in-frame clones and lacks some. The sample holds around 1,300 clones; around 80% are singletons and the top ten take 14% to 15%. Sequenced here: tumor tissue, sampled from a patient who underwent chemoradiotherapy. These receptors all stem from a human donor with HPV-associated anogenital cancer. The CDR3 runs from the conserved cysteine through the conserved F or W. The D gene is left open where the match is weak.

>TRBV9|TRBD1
CASSVDPTGGGYGYTF
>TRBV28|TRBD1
CASSLRDRGFTDTQYF
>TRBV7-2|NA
CASSLGPGTEQYF
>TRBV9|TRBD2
CASSVGASGSYEQYF
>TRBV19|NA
CASSPTRATPDEQFF
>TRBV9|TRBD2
CASSVRETSGSYEQYF
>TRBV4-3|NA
CASSQDHYEQFF
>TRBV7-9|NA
CASREQGVAASTDTQYF
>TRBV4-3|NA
CASSQGLTPGALYNEQFF
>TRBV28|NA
CASSRPGTNEKLFF
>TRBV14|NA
CASSQEAGGTEAFF
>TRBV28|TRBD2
CASSRNAGGGTGELFF
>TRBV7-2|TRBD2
CASSSNSGGTDTQYF
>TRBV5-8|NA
CASSSRANQPQHF
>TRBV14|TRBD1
CASSPTGWSVVGYTF
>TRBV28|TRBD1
CASSLSGTGGRGAFF
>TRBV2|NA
CASSGGWGNEQFF
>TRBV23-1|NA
CASSRGSQQSRANVLTF
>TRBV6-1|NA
CASRRTALSYEQYF
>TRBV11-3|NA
CASSLGSNGETQYF
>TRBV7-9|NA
CASSPAWETQYF
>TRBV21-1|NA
CASSIRDRGNVAEAFF
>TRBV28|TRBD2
CASSYPSGRLADTQYF
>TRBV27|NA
CASSETSSYEQYF
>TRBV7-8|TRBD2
CASSWGGEREYNEQFF
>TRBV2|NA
CASRERAMNTEAFF
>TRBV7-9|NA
CASSPRTAPYEQYF
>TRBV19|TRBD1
CASSGTGRTGELFF
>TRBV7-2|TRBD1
CASSLTGDRGAGELFF
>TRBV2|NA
CASTSQGEAGNTIYF
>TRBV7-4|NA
CASSLDRSYEQYF
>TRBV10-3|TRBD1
CAIKRQGTSYEQYF